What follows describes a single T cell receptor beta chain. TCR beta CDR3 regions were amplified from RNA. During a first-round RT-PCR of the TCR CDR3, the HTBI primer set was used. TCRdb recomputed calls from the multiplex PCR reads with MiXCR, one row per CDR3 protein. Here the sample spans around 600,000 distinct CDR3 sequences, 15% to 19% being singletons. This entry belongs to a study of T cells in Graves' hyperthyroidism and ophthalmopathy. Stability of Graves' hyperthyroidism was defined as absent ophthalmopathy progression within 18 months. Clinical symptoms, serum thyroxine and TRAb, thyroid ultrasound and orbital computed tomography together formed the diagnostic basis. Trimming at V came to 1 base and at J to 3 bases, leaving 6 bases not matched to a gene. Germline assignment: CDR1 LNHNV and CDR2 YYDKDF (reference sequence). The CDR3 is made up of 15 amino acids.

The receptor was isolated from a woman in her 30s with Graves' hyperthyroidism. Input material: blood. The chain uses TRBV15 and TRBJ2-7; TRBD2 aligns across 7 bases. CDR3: CATSRAVSGNYEQYF. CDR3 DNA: TGTGCCACCAGCAGAGCAGTCAGCGGGAACTACGAGCAGTACTTC.